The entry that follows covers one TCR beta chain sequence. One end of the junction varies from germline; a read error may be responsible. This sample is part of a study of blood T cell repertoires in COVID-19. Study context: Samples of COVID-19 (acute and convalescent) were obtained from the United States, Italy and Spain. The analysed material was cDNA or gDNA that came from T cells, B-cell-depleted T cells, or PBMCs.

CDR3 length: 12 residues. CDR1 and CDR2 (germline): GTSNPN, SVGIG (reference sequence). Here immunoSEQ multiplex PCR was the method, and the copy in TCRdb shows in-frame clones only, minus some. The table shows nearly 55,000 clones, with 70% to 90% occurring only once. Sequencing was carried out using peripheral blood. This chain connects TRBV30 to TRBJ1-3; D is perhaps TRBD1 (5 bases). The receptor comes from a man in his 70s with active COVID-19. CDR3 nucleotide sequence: TGTGCCTGGGGGGGGTTTGGACCCCAAGCGGTCTTT. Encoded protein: CAWGGFGPQAVF.